Sequencing of this T cell receptor (beta chain) was carried out in a study of shared clonotypes between healthy human individuals. Study as a whole: Donors, aged 18 to 49, were a couple of women and three men.

The donor population consisted of healthy HIV-negative adults with no recent acute infections or vaccinations. The donors were all Caucasian adults (living in Nashville, Tennessee). Study-level results: Represented diversity, genetic and exposure-history alike, was limited by few donors.

Remarks on this clone: What it binds is unknown.

The method was immunoSEQ multiplex PCR; TCRdb's version includes in-frame clones alone and lacks a portion of them. The sample contains 470,000 or so clones, about 85% of which appear only once. Losses at the gene ends were 9 bases for V and 2 bases for J; bases not matched to a gene: 10. CDR1 and CDR2 from the germline V gene are SGHAT and FQNNGV. CDR3 size: 15 residues. The chain recombines TRBV11-2 with TRBJ2-3, with 8 bases that match TRBD1. Sequencing was carried out using PBMCs. This receptor was identified in a woman aged 35 to 49 in good health. Some clones in this sample may be carry-over from other donors' samples. CDR3 amino acids: CASRVTGGNTDTQYF. CDR3 in DNA: TGTGCCAGTAGGGTCACAGGGGGTAACACAGATACGCAGTATTTT.